These T cell receptor beta chains were read from a single sample in a study of blood T cell repertoires in COVID-19. The protocol was immunoSEQ multiplex PCR, while the TCRdb copy is restricted to in-frame clones and leaves out a portion. Found here are some 150,000 clones, approximately 80% of them singletons; the top ten hold about 40%. Sequenced: peripheral blood. These receptors came from a human donor in a cohort sampled during active COVID-19. Each CDR3 is given with its conserved first and last residue. The order of the fields is CDR3 protein, CDR3 DNA, J gene, V gene, D gene, CDR3 length, clone size. The D gene is left open where the match is weak. Rows give clone size only sometimes, using once, few, many, or a class for an expanded clone.

cdr3_aa: CASSLSPGGQPQHF
cdr3_nt: TGTGCCAGCAGCTTAAGTCCAGGAGGACAGCCCCAGCATTTT
j_call: TRBJ1-5
v_call: TRBV7-3
d_call: NA
cdr3_length: 14
clone_size: NA

cdr3_aa: CASSDQSSGNTIYF
cdr3_nt: TGCGCCAGCAGTGACCAGTCCTCTGGAAACACCATATATTTT
j_call: TRBJ1-3
v_call: TRBV10-1
d_call: NA
cdr3_length: 14
clone_size: many

cdr3_aa: CASSQTSGGGDTQYF
cdr3_nt: TGTGCCAGCAGCCAAACTAGCGGGGGGGGAGATACGCAGTATTTT
j_call: TRBJ2-3
v_call: TRBV3-1/TRBV3-2
d_call: TRBD2
cdr3_length: 15
clone_size: NA

cdr3_aa: CASSQEGTGLGETQYF
cdr3_nt: TGCGCCAGCAGCCAGGAGGGGACAGGGCTGGGGGAGACCCAGTACTTC
j_call: TRBJ2-5
v_call: TRBV5-1
d_call: TRBD1
cdr3_length: 16
clone_size: NA

cdr3_aa: CASSYSQGRGNYGYTF
cdr3_nt: TGTGCCAGCAGTTACTCCCAGGGGAGGGGTAACTATGGCTACACCTTC
j_call: TRBJ1-2
v_call: TRBV6-5
d_call: NA
cdr3_length: 16
clone_size: NA

cdr3_aa: CASRDGEVTDTQYF
cdr3_nt: TGTGCCAGCAGAGATGGGGAGGTCACAGATACGCAGTATTTT
j_call: TRBJ2-3
v_call: TRBV6-4
d_call: NA
cdr3_length: 14
clone_size: NA

cdr3_aa: CASSSSQGGGYTF
cdr3_nt: TGTGCCAGCAGCTCCTCACAGGGTGGCGGCTACACCTTC
j_call: TRBJ1-2
v_call: TRBV5-6
d_call: NA
cdr3_length: 13
clone_size: NA

cdr3_aa: CASSPDRAGNTIYF
cdr3_nt: TGTGCCAGCAGCCCCGACAGGGCTGGAAACACCATATATTTT
j_call: TRBJ1-3
v_call: TRBV5-4
d_call: TRBD1
cdr3_length: 14
clone_size: NA

cdr3_aa: CASSSTGNTEAFF
cdr3_nt: TGTGCCAGCTCATCAACAGGAAACACTGAAGCTTTCTTT
j_call: TRBJ1-1
v_call: TRBV18
d_call: NA
cdr3_length: 13
clone_size: NA

cdr3_aa: CASRHRLGAGEQFF
cdr3_nt: TGTGCCAGCAGACATAGACTAGGGGCGGGTGAGCAGTTCTTC
j_call: TRBJ2-1
v_call: TRBV7-2
d_call: NA
cdr3_length: 14
clone_size: NA

cdr3_aa: CASSHSPGTVFSYNSPLHF
cdr3_nt: TGTGCCAGCAGCCACAGTCCCGGGACAGTATTCTCCTATAATTCACCCCTCCACTTT
j_call: TRBJ1-6
v_call: TRBV14
d_call: TRBD1
cdr3_length: 19
clone_size: NA

cdr3_aa: CASSPGTGVYEQYF
cdr3_nt: TGTGCCAGCAGCCCCGGGACAGGGGTCTACGAGCAGTACTTC
j_call: TRBJ2-7
v_call: TRBV9
d_call: TRBD1
cdr3_length: 14
clone_size: NA

cdr3_aa: CASSPGQGNQNIQYF
cdr3_nt: TGCGCCAGCAGCCCGGGACAGGGGAATCAAAACATTCAGTACTTC
j_call: TRBJ2-4
v_call: TRBV5-1
d_call: TRBD1
cdr3_length: 15
clone_size: NA

cdr3_aa: CASSQLGSSYNEQFF
cdr3_nt: TGTGCCAGCAGCCAACTAGGGAGCTCCTACAATGAGCAGTTCTTC
j_call: TRBJ2-1
v_call: TRBV14
d_call: NA
cdr3_length: 15
clone_size: NA

cdr3_aa: CASSAGGAVSYNEQFF
cdr3_nt: TGTGCCAGCAGCGCCGGGGGGGCCGTCTCCTACAATGAGCAGTTCTTC
j_call: TRBJ2-1
v_call: TRBV11-3
d_call: TRBD2
cdr3_length: 16
clone_size: NA

cdr3_aa: CASSEALGAQYF
cdr3_nt: TGTGCCAGCAGTGAAGCTCTAGGGGCCCAGTACTTC
j_call: TRBJ2-5
v_call: TRBV2
d_call: NA
cdr3_length: 12
clone_size: NA

cdr3_aa: CASSHGQGSYGYTF
cdr3_nt: TGTGCCAGCAGCCATGGACAGGGGAGCTATGGCTACACCTTC
j_call: TRBJ1-2
v_call: TRBV11-3
d_call: TRBD1
cdr3_length: 14
clone_size: once

cdr3_aa: CASSFDRGGYTF
cdr3_nt: TGCGCCAGCAGCTTTGACAGGGGCGGCTACACCTTC
j_call: TRBJ1-2
v_call: TRBV5-1
d_call: TRBD1
cdr3_length: 12
clone_size: once

cdr3_aa: CAWSATVNTEAFF
cdr3_nt: TGTGCCTGGAGTGCGACAGTGAACACTGAAGCTTTCTTT
j_call: TRBJ1-1
v_call: TRBV30
d_call: NA
cdr3_length: 13
clone_size: NA

cdr3_aa: CASSHRIEDSAFF
cdr3_nt: TGTGCCAGCAGCCACCGAATCGAGGATTCGGCTTTCTTT
j_call: TRBJ1-1
v_call: TRBV3-1/TRBV3-2
d_call: NA
cdr3_length: 13
clone_size: NA

cdr3_aa: CASSFYSRNQPQHF
cdr3_nt: TGTGCCAGCAGCTTCTACAGTCGCAATCAGCCCCAGCATTTT
j_call: TRBJ1-5
v_call: TRBV5-6
d_call: NA
cdr3_length: 14
clone_size: once

cdr3_aa: CASSLGGQGRGYTF
cdr3_nt: TGTGCCAGCAGTCTAGGTGGTCAGGGCCGGGGCTACACCTTC
j_call: TRBJ1-2
v_call: TRBV28
d_call: NA
cdr3_length: 14
clone_size: NA

cdr3_aa: CATPLYFNLLVETQYF
cdr3_nt: TGTGCCACCCCTCTCTATTTTAATCTTCTTGTTGAGACCCAGTACTTC
j_call: TRBJ2-5
v_call: TRBV24-1
d_call: NA
cdr3_length: 16
clone_size: NA

cdr3_aa: CASSSIGGAGDTQYF
cdr3_nt: TGTGCCAGCAGCTCGATCGGGGGGGCGGGAGATACGCAGTATTTT
j_call: TRBJ2-3
v_call: TRBV7-2
d_call: TRBD2
cdr3_length: 15
clone_size: few

cdr3_aa: CASSADRADSYEQYF
cdr3_nt: TGTGCCAGCAGCGCTGACAGGGCGGACTCCTACGAGCAGTACTTC
j_call: TRBJ2-7
v_call: TRBV7-3
d_call: TRBD1
cdr3_length: 15
clone_size: NA

cdr3_aa: CASSAQGRQPQHF
cdr3_nt: TGCGCCAGCAGTGCCCAGGGGAGACAGCCCCAGCATTTT
j_call: TRBJ1-5
v_call: TRBV10-1
d_call: NA
cdr3_length: 13
clone_size: few

cdr3_aa: CASSQDLGLSNEQFF
cdr3_nt: TGCGCCAGCAGCCAAGATTTGGGGCTGAGCAATGAGCAGTTCTTC
j_call: TRBJ2-1
v_call: TRBV4-3
d_call: NA
cdr3_length: 15
clone_size: NA

cdr3_aa: CATRTGDEQYF
cdr3_nt: TGTGCCACCCGGACGGGAGACGAGCAGTACTTC
j_call: TRBJ2-7
v_call: TRBV10-3
d_call: NA
cdr3_length: 11
clone_size: NA

cdr3_aa: CASSLGQGYTGELFF
cdr3_nt: TGTGCCAGCAGCCTCGGACAGGGATACACCGGGGAGCTGTTTTTT
j_call: TRBJ2-2
v_call: TRBV5-4
d_call: TRBD1
cdr3_length: 15
clone_size: once

cdr3_aa: CASTYPPQETQYF
cdr3_nt: TGTGCCAGCACCTACCCCCCACAAGAGACCCAGTACTTC
j_call: TRBJ2-5
v_call: TRBV6-6
d_call: NA
cdr3_length: 13
clone_size: NA

cdr3_aa: CASSLEGRGYGYTF
cdr3_nt: TGCGCCAGCAGCTTGGAGGGACGGGGGTATGGCTACACCTTC
j_call: TRBJ1-2
v_call: TRBV5-1
d_call: NA
cdr3_length: 14
clone_size: NA

cdr3_aa: CASSRTSGGAGEQFF
cdr3_nt: TGTGCCAGCAGCAGGACTAGCGGGGGGGCGGGCGAGCAGTTCTTC
j_call: TRBJ2-1
v_call: TRBV7-2
d_call: TRBD2
cdr3_length: 15
clone_size: NA

cdr3_aa: CASSPPGLSTEAFF
cdr3_nt: TGTGCCAGCAGCCCCCCGGGTCTTTCCACTGAAGCTTTCTTT
j_call: TRBJ1-1
v_call: TRBV14
d_call: NA
cdr3_length: 14
clone_size: NA

cdr3_aa: CASSVGGSGGITDTQYF
cdr3_nt: TGTGCCAGCAGCGTAGGTGGGAGCGGGGGAATCACAGATACGCAGTATTTT
j_call: TRBJ2-3
v_call: TRBV9
d_call: TRBD2
cdr3_length: 17
clone_size: NA

cdr3_aa: CASSLRGGGNSPLHF
cdr3_nt: TGTGCCAGCAGCTTACGGGGAGGAGGAAATTCACCCCTCCACTTT
j_call: TRBJ1-6
v_call: TRBV7-3
d_call: NA
cdr3_length: 15
clone_size: few

cdr3_aa: CASSTPGGEQFF
cdr3_nt: TGTGCCAGCAGTACCCCCGGGGGGGAGCAGTTCTTC
j_call: TRBJ2-1
v_call: TRBV6-5
d_call: TRBD2
cdr3_length: 12
clone_size: NA

cdr3_aa: CASSLTSGASGELFF
cdr3_nt: TGTGCCAGCAGTCTGACTAGCGGGGCAAGCGGGGAGCTGTTTTTT
j_call: TRBJ2-2
v_call: TRBV6-2/TRBV6-3
d_call: TRBD2
cdr3_length: 15
clone_size: NA

cdr3_aa: CASSFSFTDTQYF
cdr3_nt: TGTGCCAGCAGCTTCTCCTTCACAGATACGCAGTATTTT
j_call: TRBJ2-3
v_call: TRBV7-2
d_call: NA
cdr3_length: 13
clone_size: NA

cdr3_aa: CAISDPGTYYQPQHF
cdr3_nt: TGTGCCATCAGTGACCCCGGGACATATTATCAGCCCCAGCATTTT
j_call: TRBJ1-5
v_call: TRBV10-3
d_call: NA
cdr3_length: 15
clone_size: NA

cdr3_aa: CASSPGGGRNYGYTF
cdr3_nt: TGTGCCAGTAGTCCGGGCGGGGGGCGAAACTATGGCTACACCTTC
j_call: TRBJ1-2
v_call: TRBV19
d_call: NA
cdr3_length: 15
clone_size: few

cdr3_aa: CASSYRDRVYGYTF
cdr3_nt: TGTGCCAGCAGTTACCGGGACAGGGTCTATGGCTACACCTTC
j_call: TRBJ1-2
v_call: TRBV2
d_call: TRBD1
cdr3_length: 14
clone_size: many

cdr3_aa: CASSLTRDRGSNEQFF
cdr3_nt: TGTGCCAGCAGCTTAACACGGGACAGGGGGTCCAATGAGCAGTTCTTC
j_call: TRBJ2-1
v_call: TRBV7-6
d_call: TRBD1
cdr3_length: 16
clone_size: NA

cdr3_aa: CASSLGDYTDTQYF
cdr3_nt: TGCGCCAGCAGCTTAGGGGACTACACAGATACGCAGTATTTT
j_call: TRBJ2-3
v_call: TRBV5-1
d_call: TRBD2
cdr3_length: 14
clone_size: NA

cdr3_aa: CASSFTTGTHYGYTF
cdr3_nt: TGTGCCAGCAGCTTTACCACCGGGACACACTATGGCTACACCTTC
j_call: TRBJ1-2
v_call: TRBV7-2
d_call: NA
cdr3_length: 15
clone_size: few

cdr3_aa: CASSLAEGVATF
cdr3_nt: TGCGCCAGCAGCTTGGCCGAAGGGGTCGCCACCTTC
j_call: TRBJ1-2
v_call: TRBV5-1
d_call: NA
cdr3_length: 12
clone_size: NA

cdr3_aa: CAWSGTGETQYF
cdr3_nt: TGTGCCTGGAGTGGGACTGGAGAGACCCAGTACTTC
j_call: TRBJ2-5
v_call: TRBV30
d_call: NA
cdr3_length: 12
clone_size: NA

cdr3_aa: CASSLSRGNYEQYF
cdr3_nt: TGCGCCAGCAGCTTGAGCCGGGGAAACTACGAGCAGTACTTC
j_call: TRBJ2-7
v_call: TRBV5-1
d_call: NA
cdr3_length: 14
clone_size: NA

cdr3_aa: CASRRSGTGFYNTEAFF
cdr3_nt: TGTGCCAGCAGGAGATCCGGGACAGGGTTCTACAACACTGAAGCTTTCTTT
j_call: TRBJ1-1
v_call: TRBV2
d_call: TRBD1
cdr3_length: 17
clone_size: NA

cdr3_aa: CASSLGAGYEQFF
cdr3_nt: TGTGCCAGCAGTTTAGGGGCTGGCTATGAGCAGTTCTTC
j_call: TRBJ2-1
v_call: TRBV27
d_call: NA
cdr3_length: 13
clone_size: few

cdr3_aa: CASFRGAGNTIYF
cdr3_nt: TGTGCCAGCTTCAGGGGTGCTGGAAACACCATATATTTT
j_call: TRBJ1-3
v_call: TRBV12-3/TRBV12-4
d_call: NA
cdr3_length: 13
clone_size: NA